This T cell receptor beta chain was sequenced for a study of T cell changes during pregnancy in multiple sclerosis. The table came from immunoSEQ multiplex PCR; TCRdb's copy has only in-frame clones and leaves some out. The table lists 45,000 to 50,000 clones, 91% of them singletons. The V segment lost 5 bases and the J segment 5 bases; nucleotides outside the gene matches: 4. Germline V CDR1 and CDR2: LNHDA, SQIVND (reference sequence). The CDR3 is made up of 14 amino acids. The source material was CD8+ T cells from peripheral blood mononuclear cells, sampled after pregnancy. This clonotype was sampled from a female donor with multiple sclerosis, enrolled in a pregnancy study. The genes are TRBV19 and TRBJ2-1; 9 nucleotides line up with TRBD2. The CDR3 loop reads CASSASGNNNEQFF. CDR3 in DNA: TGTGCCAGTAGTGCTAGCGGGAACAACAATGAGCAGTTCTTC.